These 28 T cell receptor beta chains came from one sample sequenced in a study of prognosis after radiotherapy for stage I lung cancer. The authors amplified TCR beta CDR3 from genomic DNA using two-round multiplex PCR. The first round of PCR was done with primers that matched each TRBV and TRBJ gene. TCRdb itself ran the multiplex PCR reads through MiXCR, one entry per CDR3 protein. The sample includes 25,000 to 35,000 distinct CDR3 sequences, roughly 49% seen only once; the top ten take about 17%. Sample: PBMCs, taken before or after stereotactic body radiation therapy (not recorded which). These receptors all stem from a donor over 45 with non-small cell lung cancer.

CDR3 in amino acids: CASIRTVGPNEKLFF. As DNA, the CDR3 is TGCGCCAGCATCCGGACTGTGGGACCCAATGAAAAACTGTTTTTT. The chain employs TRBV4-1 and TRBJ1-4; TRBD1 is a possible D gene (5 bases). CDR1 and CDR2 (germline): MGHRA, YSYEKL. The V end was cut by 7 bases, the J end by 5 bases, with 17 bases between. The CDR3 sequence is 15 residues long.

This clonotype was detected ten times or more. The chain employs TRBV5-1 and TRBJ2-2; D is tentatively TRBD1 or TRBD2 (5 bases each). Trimming removed 4 bases from V and 3 bases from J, with 13 bases in between. Germline CDR1 SGHRS, CDR2 YFSETQ. The CDR3 runs 15 residues. This chain's CDR3 is CASSRGYGDTGELFF. The CDR3 nucleotides are TGCGCCAGCAGCAGGGGTTACGGGGACACCGGGGAGCTGTTTTTT.

This clonotype is labeled as medium-sized. This rearrangement joins TRBV7-9 to TRBJ1-2; a weak D match, TRBD1 (5 bases). CDR1 is SEHNR, CDR2 FQNEAQ, per germline (reference sequence). Trimming cost V 2 bases and J 0 bases, with 13 bases left between them. The CDR3 sequence is 16 residues long. DNA for the CDR3: TGTGCCAGCAGCTTATCCCTGGGGGAGGCTAACTATGGCTACACCTTC. Its translation: CASSLSLGEANYGYTF.

Ten or more counts support this clonotype. This chain links TRBV7-2 with TRBJ2-5, with 7 nucleotides matching TRBD2. CDR3 length equals 15 residues. Germline assignment: CDR1 SGHTA and CDR2 FQGNSA. The V segment lost 5 bases and the J segment 2 bases; nucleotides outside the gene matches: 8. The CDR3 DNA is TGTGCCAGCAGCCCGATGGGGGGGGTGCAAGAGACCCAGTACTTC. Its translation: CASSPMGGVQETQYF. The full variable domain, completed using reference TRBV7-2 and TRBJ2-5, is GAGVSQSPSNKVTEKGKDVELRCDPISGHTALYWYRQSLGQGLEFLIYFQGNSAPDKSGLPSDRFSAERTGGSVSTLTIQRTQQEDSAVYLCASSPMGGVQETQYFGPGTRLLVL.

In regard to this clonotype: This sequence is one base from a far larger clone and is likely a read error. V is TRBV6-5 and J is TRBJ2-6, with D possibly matching TRBD1 (5 bases). The V gene's germline CDR1 is MNHEY and CDR2 SVGAGI. This CDR3 is built from 15 residues. This CDR3 reads CDSSRGSSGANVLTF. As DNA, the CDR3 is TGTGACAGCAGTAGGGGTTCCTCTGGGGCCAACGTCCTGACTTTC.

The gene calls are TRBV5-1 and TRBJ2-7, with D tentatively TRBD1 (6 bases). The germline V and J ends were trimmed by 6 bases and 3 bases, with 13 bases remaining between them. Germline V gene lookup returns CDR1 SGHRS and CDR2 YFSETQ. The CDR3 is 13 residues long. The CDR3 spells CASKQGFLYEQYF. In nucleotides, the CDR3 is TGCGCCAGCAAACAGGGTTTCCTCTACGAGCAGTACTTC.

This clonotype came up a few times. The rearrangement links TRBV7-9 to TRBJ2-7, with D uncertain. Germline V gene lookup returns CDR1 SEHNR and CDR2 FQNEAQ (reference sequence). CDR3 length: 15 residues. Trimming shortened V by 3 bases and J by 5 bases, and 17 bases separated the two germline ends. CDR3 DNA: TGTGCCAGCAGCTTTGCTTCGATTTGTCCCGACGAGCAGTACTTC. Translating it yields CASSFASICPDEQYF.

To note about this clonotype: A read error may produce the germline difference seen at one junction end. The chain employs TRBV6-1 and TRBJ2-7, with 8 nucleotides matching TRBD1. This CDR3 region has 15 residues. Germline V gives CDR1 MNHNS, CDR2 SASEGT. The CDR3 DNA sequence: TGTGCCAGCACCCTCTACAGGGGGACGACCTACGATCAGTACTTC. Translation: CASTLYRGTTYDQYF.

The V call is TRBV6-2 or TRBV6-3, the J call TRBJ2-1; the match to TRBD2 covers 8 bases. Per the germline V gene, CDR1 is MNHEY and CDR2 is SVGEGT. The ends lost 0 bases at V and 7 bases at J; junction bases unmatched: 8. The CDR3 sequence is 16 residues long. CDR3 loop: CASSYSRTSTGNEQFF. CDR3 DNA: TGTGCCAGCAGTTACTCTCGGACTAGCACGGGAAATGAGCAGTTCTTC.

This clonotype has a count of ten or more. The chain links TRBV19 to TRBJ2-2, with 7 positions matching TRBD1. CDR3 size: 13 residues. Germline lookup yields CDR1 LNHDA and CDR2 SQIVND (reference sequence). V lost 4 bases, J lost 6 bases, and 2 bases stayed unmatched. CDR3 protein: CASSTTGAGELFF. In DNA, the CDR3 is TGTGCCAGTAGTACTACAGGGGCCGGGGAGCTGTTTTTT.

This clonotype was recorded at least ten times. The chain is built from TRBV5-5 and TRBJ2-7, with TRBD1 identical over 7 bases. The CDR3 is made up of 14 amino acids. After removal of 3 bases from V and 4 bases from J, the junction contained 7 bases not matched to a gene. Germline-derived CDR1 and CDR2 are SGHKS and YYEKEE (reference sequence). The CDR3 DNA is TGTGCCAGCAGCTCGACCCTACAGGGGTACGAGCAGTACTTC. It encodes CASSSTLQGYEQYF.

This chain connects TRBV28 to TRBJ2-2; 7 nucleotides align to TRBD2. CDR3 size: 19 residues. Germline V CDR1 and CDR2: MDHEN, SYDVKM. Trimming took 2 bases from V and 4 from J; bases not matched to a gene: 16. CDR3 coding DNA: TGTGCCAGCAGTTTACAGTCCTGGCTAGCGGTAATCGTCACCGGGGAGCTGTTTTTT. It is translated as CASSLQSWLAVIVTGELFF.

The CDR3: CASSIGGLSGADTQYF. CDR3 nucleotide sequence: TGTGCCAGTAGTATAGGCGGACTATCGGGAGCAGATACGCAGTATTTT. The V call is TRBV19, the J call TRBJ2-3; a weak D match, TRBD2 (6 bases). The CDR3 length is 16 residues. V dropped 1 base and J dropped 4 bases, with 15 bases sitting between them. Germline lookup yields CDR1 LNHDA and CDR2 SQIVND (reference sequence).

The sample holds one count of this clonotype. A far more abundant clone sits one base away, making this likely a read error. The chain uses TRBV7-2 and TRBJ2-1; 7 bases agree with TRBD2. The CDR3 extends over 16 amino acids. Germline CDR1 reads SGHTA; CDR2 reads FQGNSA. The V gene end was trimmed by 6 bases and the J gene end by 9 bases; junction bases not matched to a gene: 17. CDR3 residues: CASRPWVGGPVCEQFF. CDR3 nucleotides: TGTGCCAGCAGACCCTGGGTGGGAGGGCCTGTGTGTGAGCAGTTCTTC.

The chain has TRBV7-2 and TRBJ2-1; D is undetermined. The germline V and J ends were trimmed by 3 bases and 7 bases, with 10 bases remaining between them. Germline V gives CDR1 SGHTA, CDR2 FQGNSA. This CDR3 is 13 amino acids long. CDR3 sequence: CASSLLRSNEQFF. CDR3 in DNA: TGTGCCAGCAGCTTGTTGAGGTCGAATGAGCAGTTCTTC.

As for this clonotype: A far larger clone is just one base off, so this is likely a read error. The chain links TRBV7-9 to TRBJ1-1, with D unresolved. The CDR3 contains 13 residues. Per the germline V gene, CDR1 is SEHNR and CDR2 is FQNEAQ (reference sequence). The CDR3 nucleotides read TGTGCCAACAGCTATCTGTGGAACACTGAAGCTTTCTTT. Protein: CANSYLWNTEAFF.

The chain joins TRBV20-1 to TRBJ2-5, with unresolved D. This CDR3 has 12 residues. The ends were cut back, 5 bases at V and 2 bases at J, with 9 bases in the middle. CDR1 and CDR2 (germline): DFQATT, SNEGSKA (reference sequence). CDR3 amino acids: CSAWTVQETQYF. CDR3 coding DNA: TGCAGTGCTTGGACGGTTCAAGAGACCCAGTACTTC.

V gene TRBV9 combines with J gene TRBJ2-2; the D gene is possibly TRBD2 (6 bases). The CDR3 is made up of 18 amino acids. The V end was cut by 3 bases, the J end by 11 bases, with 29 bases between. Looked up from germline, CDR1 is SGDLS and CDR2 is YYNGEE. The CDR3 DNA reads as TGTGCCAGCAGCGGAGGGACGGGAGTAATCCATGCTACAGGTGAGCTGTTTTTT. Its translation is CASSGGTGVIHATGELFF.

This clonotype was seen ten or more times. The rearrangement joins TRBV12-3 or TRBV12-4 to TRBJ2-5; 9 positions match TRBD1. The CDR3 extends over 14 amino acids. V lost 6 bases, J lost 4 bases, and 6 bases stayed unmatched. CDR3 bases: TGTGCCAGCAGGACGACAGGGGGGAGAGAGACCCAGTACTTC. Amino acids: CASRTTGGRETQYF.

The CDR3 DNA reads as TGCAGTGCCCCCACCCAGACTAGAGGGATATACAATGAGCAGTTCTTC. Amino acid sequence: CSAPTQTRGIYNEQFF. The rearrangement joins TRBV20-1 to TRBJ2-1, with D perhaps TRBD2 (6 bases). Germline V gene sequence: CDR1 DFQATT, CDR2 SNEGSKA (reference sequence). V lost 6 bases and J lost 4, with 22 bases in between. The CDR3 contains 16 residues.

The chain has TRBV7-2 and TRBJ1-1; possible D gene TRBD1, 5 bases. The CDR3 is made up of 15 amino acids. Germline-derived CDR1 and CDR2 are SGHTA and FQGNSA. Trimming took 7 bases from V and 11 from J, leaving 26 bases between them. The CDR3 coding sequence is TGTGCCAGCAACTTTTGGGAGCTGGGGCGGTCCGAGGCTTTCTTT. Its protein product is CASNFWELGRSEAFF.

The chain is built from TRBV27 and TRBJ1-2; 11 nucleotides agree with TRBD1. With 7 bases clipped from V and 7 bases from J, the junction kept 14 bases outside the gene matches. CDR1 and CDR2 from the germline V gene are MNHEY and SMNVEV (reference sequence). The CDR3 extends over 16 amino acids. CDR3 amino acids: CASTRDRGAGWSGYTF. The CDR3 DNA reads as TGTGCCAGCACAAGGGACAGGGGGGCAGGTTGGTCTGGCTACACCTTC.

As DNA, the CDR3 is TGCGCCAGCAGTCTTATGGATCGGCGGCACGAGCAGTACTTC. Its translation is CASSLMDRRHEQYF. The J gene is TRBJ2-7, the V gene TRBV5-1; D gene uncertain. The ends were cut back, 5 bases at V and 5 bases at J, with 17 bases in the middle. The germline CDR1 and CDR2 sequences are SGHRS and YFSETQ. CDR3 length: 14 residues.

In this sample, this clonotype turned up many times. This chain connects TRBV4-1 to TRBJ2-5, with 7 bases identical to TRBD2. The CDR3 sequence is 15 residues long. V trimming: 1 base; J trimming: 3 bases; junction bases outside the gene matches: 5. Germline CDR1 is MGHRA and CDR2 is YSYEKL. Written as DNA, the CDR3 is TGCGCCAGCAGCCAAGGGGGCGGGGGAAAAGAGACCCAGTACTTC. Amino acid sequence: CASSQGGGGKETQYF.

The chain recombines TRBV27 with TRBJ2-7; D might be TRBD1 (5 bases). In germline, CDR1 is MNHEY, CDR2 SMNVEV (reference sequence). The CDR3 runs to 13 residues. V gave up 7 bases and J gave up 5 bases, with 15 bases separating them. CDR3 region: CASTQGPGDEQYF. For the CDR3, the DNA is TGTGCCAGCACCCAGGGTCCGGGCGACGAGCAGTACTTC.

This clonotype showed up many times. The gene calls are TRBV28 and TRBJ1-6; D remains ambiguous. Germline CDR1 is MDHEN and CDR2 is SYDVKM. V shed 2 bases and J shed 8 bases, with 13 bases lying between them. The CDR3 length is 15 residues. In DNA form, the CDR3 reads TGTGCCAGCAGTTTAGGGGTCGGGAAGCATTCACCCCTCCACTTT. Its protein product is CASSLGVGKHSPLHF.

This clonotype appeared many times. This sequence joins TRBV15 and TRBJ2-1, with a tentative D call TRBD2 (6 bases). CDR3 size: 16 residues. V dropped 3 bases and J dropped 3 bases, with 15 bases sitting between them. CDR1 is LNHNV, CDR2 YYDKDF, per germline (reference sequence). The CDR3 DNA reads TGTGCCACCAGCAGGGACCTGGGGGGTAACTACAATGAGCAGTTCTTC. It is translated as CATSRDLGGNYNEQFF. The full variable domain, with the rest looked up from reference TRBV15 and TRBJ2-1, is DAMVIQNPRYQVTQFGKPVTLSCSQTLNHNVMYWYQQKSSQAPKLLFHYYDKDFNNEADTPDNFQSRRPNTSFCFLDIRSPGLGDTAMYLCATSRDLGGNYNEQFFGPGTRLTVL.

The V gene is TRBV7-3, the J gene TRBJ2-3, with D uncertain. The CDR3 has 16 amino acids. The germline V and J ends were trimmed by 5 bases and 0 bases, with 15 bases remaining between them. CDR1 is SGHTA and CDR2 is FQGTGA in the germline V gene. CDR3 nucleotide sequence: TGTGCCAGCAGCCCAAACCGACGTGCGAGCACAGATACGCAGTATTTT. This translates into CASSPNRRASTDTQYF.